These 28 T cell receptor beta chains were sequenced from one sample in a study of CD8+CD57+ T cells in acquired aplastic anemia. TCR beta VDJ and CDR3 profiling used genomic DNA as template. Via MiXCR, TCRdb re-called the reads, giving one row per CDR3 protein. The table has 200,000 to 250,000 distinct CDR3 sequences, more than 45% seen once. Only patients with CD8+CD57+ cell expansion on flow cytometry were chosen for sequencing. Material: sorted CD4+, CD8+, or CD8+CD57+ T cells (not recorded which) from PBMCs. These receptors all stem from a human donor with aplastic anemia.

This chain uses TRBV9 with TRBJ2-7; no clear D gene. This CDR3 contains 14 residues. Germline CDR1 SGDLS, CDR2 YYNGEE. Trimming cost V 0 bases and J 0 bases, with 7 bases left between them. The CDR3 is CASSVVGTSYEQYF. The DNA of the CDR3 is TGTGCCAGCAGCGTAGTGGGCACCTCCTACGAGCAGTACTTC.

The rearrangement links TRBV29-1 to TRBJ1-2; tentative D call: TRBD1 (6 bases). Germline V gene data show CDR1 as SQVTM and CDR2 as ANQGSEA. The CDR3 loop spans 12 amino acids. Trimming took 3 bases from V and 6 from J, leaving 11 bases between them. The CDR3 bases are TGCAGCGTTGACAGGGGTGGCGATGGCTACACCTTC. This sequence encodes CSVDRGGDGYTF.

This clonotype was picked up many times. This sequence joins TRBV15 and TRBJ1-3; 9 bases map to TRBD1. The germline gives CDR1 LNHNV, CDR2 YYDKDF (reference sequence). V dropped 2 bases and J dropped 4; count of bases not matched to a gene: 9. This CDR3 spans 17 amino acids. DNA of the CDR3: TGTGCCACCAGCAGATTGCCCGGGACAGGGAGCGGAAACACCATATATTTT. Amino acids: CATSRLPGTGSGNTIYF. The full variable domain, with the rest looked up from reference TRBV15 and TRBJ1-3, is DAMVIQNPRYQVTQFGKPVTLSCSQTLNHNVMYWYQQKSSQAPKLLFHYYDKDFNNEADTPDNFQSRRPNTSFCFLDIRSPGLGDTAMYLCATSRLPGTGSGNTIYFGEGSWLTVV.

The rearrangement links TRBV29-1 to TRBJ2-7; TRBD1 might be the D (6 bases). Germline V gene lookup returns CDR1 SQVTM and CDR2 ANQGSEA. This CDR3 has 12 amino acids. V was pared by 2 bases and J by 5 bases, with 10 bases between. DNA of the CDR3: TGCAGCGTTGAAACAGGGATGAACGAGCAGTACTTC. Its protein is CSVETGMNEQYF.

This clonotype was detected ten times or more. The genes are TRBV5-6 and TRBJ2-7; D gene ambiguous. Germline assignment: CDR1 SGHDT and CDR2 YYEEEE. The CDR3 has 12 amino acids. Trimming removed 1 base at V and 5 bases at J, with 7 bases between. The CDR3 DNA reads as TGTGCCAGCAGCTTGAGTGGGAACGAGCAGTACTTC. It codes for CASSLSGNEQYF. Complete variable domain (other parts from reference TRBV5-6 and TRBJ2-7): DAGVTQSPTHLIKTRGQQVTLRCSPKSGHDTVSWYQQALGQGPQFIFQYYEEEERQRGNFPDRFSGHQFPNYSSELNVNALLLGDSALYLCASSLSGNEQYFGPGTRLTVT.

Worth noting for this clonotype: A clone one base away is much larger, so this may be a read error. V gene TRBV27 combines with J gene TRBJ1-1; D perhaps matches TRBD1 (5 bases). Germline CDR1 reads MNHEY; CDR2 reads SMNVEV (reference sequence). The ends were cut back, 8 bases at V and 1 base at J, with 11 bases in the middle. The CDR3 is 13 amino acids. In DNA, the CDR3 is TGTGCCAGCGGTTGGGGCAGGAACACTGAAGCTTTCTTT. Protein sequence: CASGWGRNTEAFF.

This clonotype was seen a single time. V usage is TRBV6-2 or TRBV6-3 and J usage is TRBJ1-2; D remains unclear. The CDR3 runs to 17 residues. Germline CDR1 and CDR2: MNHEY and SVGEGT. The germline V and J ends were trimmed by 5 bases and 10 bases, with 29 bases remaining between them. The CDR3 nucleotides read TGTGCCAGCAGTCCCGACACCTTTAGGTGGCAGGCAAGTGTCTACACCTTC. This sequence encodes CASSPDTFRWQASVYTF.

About this clonotype itself: Its ends do not fully match the called genes, so a read error is possible. The chain uses TRBV10-3 and TRBJ1-1; TRBD1 agrees at 11 bases. The CDR3 is 15 residues long. The germline CDR1 and CDR2 sequences are ENHRY and SYGVKD. The CDR3 nucleotides are TGTGCCATCAGTGAATATGGGACAGGGGGAACTGGAGCTTTCTTT. Its protein product is CAISEYGTGGTGAFF.

This clonotype came up a few times. A read error is likely, as this CDR3 ends without the conserved phenylalanine or tryptophan. Because the CDR3's place on the DNA is in doubt, the DNA is left out and the CDR3 is given as listed by TCRdb. The CDR3 sequence: CASSSISGS. The J gene is TRBJ2-7, the V gene TRBV7-3; the tabulated D call, TRBD2, remains unverified against the DNA. The CDR3 extends over 9 residues, inclusive of both ends. Germline values: CDR1 SGHTA, CDR2 FQGTGA.

For this clonotype: Being one base from a much bigger clone, this may be a read error. This chain joins TRBV19 and TRBJ2-1, with unresolved D. CDR1 LNHDA and CDR2 SQIVND come from the germline V gene (reference sequence). This CDR3 comprises 17 residues. The CDR3 loop reads CASSIARVRSSYNEQLF. The CDR3 region has the DNA TGTGCCAGTAGTATAGCCCGGGTTAGAAGCTCCTACAATGAGCAGCTCTTC.

This clonotype has ten or more counts. The CDR3 loop is CASSIRAYEQYF. The CDR3 DNA reads TGTGCCAGCAGCATCAGGGCCTACGAGCAGTACTTC. The chain is built from TRBV2 and TRBJ2-7; D might be TRBD1 (5 bases). CDR1 SNHLY and CDR2 FYNNEI come from the germline V gene. The V end was cut by 6 bases, the J end by 2 bases, with 8 bases between. The CDR3 loop spans 12 amino acids.

This clonotype was counted at least ten times. J is TRBJ2-3 and V is TRBV2, with 8 bases fitting TRBD1. With V trimmed by 1 base and J by 5 bases, 8 bases remained unmatched. In germline, CDR1 is SNHLY, CDR2 FYNNEI. This CDR3 comprises 16 residues. CDR3 DNA: TGTGCCAGCAGTGAAGTTCCCGGACAGGGACGAGATACGCAGTATTTT. Translation: CASSEVPGQGRDTQYF. The whole variable domain, remainder taken from reference TRBV2 and TRBJ2-3, is EPEVTQTPSHQVTQMGQEVILRCVPISNHLYFYWYRQILGQKVEFLVSFYNNEISEKSEIFDDQFSVERPDGSNFTLKIRSTKLEDSAMYFCASSEVPGQGRDTQYFGPGTRLTVL.

The chain joins TRBV5-1 to TRBJ2-1; D call uncertain. Germline values: CDR1 SGHRS, CDR2 YFSETQ. The CDR3 is made up of 13 amino acids. The V and J ends lost 0 bases and 9 bases respectively, with 10 bases between them. This CDR3 is CASSLGEDPEQFF. The DNA of the CDR3 is TGCGCCAGCAGCTTGGGCGAGGACCCTGAGCAGTTCTTC.

This clonotype was counted many times. No DNA is shown, since the ends of the CDR3 on it are uncertain; the CDR3 is the one TCRdb lists. The chain couples TRBV7-9 to TRBJ1-2; no check of the table's D call, TRBD1, against the DNA was made. The CDR3 length is 16 residues, termini included. From germline, CDR1 is SEHNR and CDR2 FQNEAQ (reference sequence). CDR3 sequence: CASSLVGTGTNYGYAF.

This clonotype was seen ten or more times. The V call is TRBV5-1, the J call TRBJ2-2; D not certain. The germline V gene encodes CDR1 SGHRS and CDR2 YFSETQ. The CDR3 consists of 16 residues. Trimming took off 2 bases at V and 0 bases at J, with 11 bases between the two ends. The CDR3 here is CASSFPDHSNTGELFF. The CDR3 bases are TGCGCCAGCAGCTTTCCGGACCACTCGAACACCGGGGAGCTGTTTTTT.

The genes are TRBV28 and TRBJ2-1; 7 bases match TRBD2. V gave up 3 bases and J gave up 3 bases; unmatched junction bases: 5. CDR1 and CDR2 (germline): MDHEN, SYDVKM. This CDR3 contains 15 residues. This CDR3 reads CASSFIRGSYNEQFF. CDR3 in DNA: TGTGCCAGCAGTTTTATCCGCGGGAGCTACAATGAGCAGTTCTTC.

This chain uses TRBV19 with TRBJ1-2; maybe TRBD1 (6 bases). Germline-derived CDR1 and CDR2 are LNHDA and SQIVND (reference sequence). The V end was cut by 3 bases, the J end by 2 bases, with 13 bases between. CDR3 length equals 15 residues. The DNA of the CDR3 is TGTGCCAGTAGTATGGCCAGGGGTATCAACTATGGCTACACCTTC. This gives the protein CASSMARGINYGYTF. Complete variable domain (other parts from reference TRBV19 and TRBJ1-2): DGGITQSPKYLFRKEGQNVTLSCEQNLNHDAMYWYRQDPGQGLRLIYYSQIVNDFQKGDIAEGYSVSREKKESFPLTVTSAQKNPTAFYLCASSMARGINYGYTFGSGTRLTVV.

The gene calls are TRBV6-5 and TRBJ2-1, with D perhaps assigned TRBD1 or TRBD2 (5 bases each). The CDR3 runs 11 residues. CDR1 and CDR2 (germline): MNHEY, SVGAGI. Deletions cut 5 bases from V and 15 bases from J, with 14 bases between. Written as DNA, the CDR3 is TGTGCCAGCAGTAGGGACGGAAAGACGTTCTTC. It specifies CASSRDGKTFF.

The chain is built from TRBV10-3 and TRBJ1-4; TRBD1 aligns across 9 bases. Germline CDR1 reads ENHRY; CDR2 reads SYGVKD. Trimming removed 7 bases from V and 8 bases from J; junction bases left unmatched: 8. The CDR3 consists of 14 residues. The CDR3 bases are TGTGCCATCATGCTCGGACAGGGGAAGGAAAAACTGTTTTTT. Protein product: CAIMLGQGKEKLFF.

There are many counts of this clonotype. V and J are TRBV4-3 and TRBJ2-7; TRBD1 might be the D (5 bases). CDR3 length equals 15 residues. V was shortened by 0 bases and J by 0 bases, with 9 bases between the two germline ends. The germline gives CDR1 LGHNA, CDR2 YSLEER. The CDR3 sequence: CASSQDTDSSYEQYF. The CDR3 DNA reads as TGCGCCAGCAGCCAAGATACCGACAGCTCCTACGAGCAGTACTTC.

This clonotype was seen many times. This chain joins TRBV9 and TRBJ2-1, with 7 bases identical to TRBD1. The germline CDR1 and CDR2 sequences are SGDLS and YYNGEE. The CDR3 totals 15 residues. Losses at the gene ends were 3 bases for V and 2 bases for J; bases not matched to a gene: 5. The CDR3 reads CASSAGQLTYNEQFF. CDR3 sequence (DNA): TGTGCCAGCAGCGCGGGACAGCTTACCTACAATGAGCAGTTCTTC.

In its sample, this clonotype was seen once. The CDR3 DNA sequence: TGTGCCTGTCAACCGGGACAGGGCCACTACGAGCAGTACTTC. Translated, it gives CACQPGQGHYEQYF. The V gene is TRBV12-3 or TRBV12-4, the J gene TRBJ2-7; 9 nucleotides line up with TRBD1. The CDR3 sequence is 14 residues long. J gave up 3 bases and V 11 bases, and 11 bases lay outside the gene matches.

V and J are TRBV20-1 and TRBJ2-3; 7 bases fit TRBD1. Trimming at V came to 6 bases and at J to 1 base, leaving 13 bases not matched to a gene. This CDR3 spans 16 amino acids. Looked up from germline, CDR1 is DFQATT and CDR2 is SNEGSKA (reference sequence). The CDR3: CSADGQASYRTDTQYF. CDR3 DNA sequence: TGCAGTGCGGACGGACAGGCCTCATACCGCACAGATACGCAGTATTTT.

This clonotype has at least ten counts. This sequence joins TRBV6-5 and TRBJ1-1; D remains unclear. Per the germline V gene, CDR1 is MNHEY and CDR2 is SVGAGI. Trimming removed 2 bases at V and 7 bases at J, with 11 bases between. This CDR3 contains 13 residues. The CDR3 nucleotides are TGTGCCAGCAGTTACGGTGGGCAGAATGAAGCTTTCTTT. This gives the protein CASSYGGQNEAFF.

This clonotype was seen repeatedly, ten times or more. The chain combines TRBV20-1 with TRBJ1-1; the D is unclear. The germline V gene has CDR1 DFQATT and CDR2 SNEGSKA (reference sequence). V lost 1 base, J lost 0 bases, and 6 bases lay in between. The CDR3 consists of 13 residues. The CDR3 DNA sequence: TGCAGTGCTAGAGCCAGGATGAACACTGAAGCTTTCTTT. Its protein product is CSARARMNTEAFF.

This clonotype was detected ten times or more. V is TRBV4-1 and J is TRBJ1-3; possibly TRBD1 for D (6 bases). The CDR3 totals 16 residues. V was pared by 1 base and J by 0 bases, with 10 bases between. Per germline, CDR1 MGHRA and CDR2 YSYEKL. The CDR3 bases are TGCGCCAGCAGCCAAGGAACACAGGGCTCTGGAAACACCATATATTTT. Its translation is CASSQGTQGSGNTIYF.

This clonotype has at least ten counts. The CDR3 is CASSLTSGRSYNEQFF. CDR3 DNA: TGTGCCAGCAGCCTTACTAGCGGGAGGTCCTACAATGAGCAGTTCTTC. V usage is TRBV7-6 and J usage is TRBJ2-1; the match to TRBD2 covers 12 bases. The junction had 3 bases not matched to a gene; V was cut back by 5 bases and J by 1 base. CDR1 and CDR2 (germline): SGHVS, FNYEAQ. The CDR3 is 16 amino acids.

The chain combines TRBV5-5 with TRBJ1-2; D gene ambiguous. Germline CDR1 SGHKS, CDR2 YYEKEE (reference sequence). The CDR3 consists of 13 residues. Trimming cost V 0 bases and J 8 bases, with 11 bases left between them. In DNA form, the CDR3 reads TGTGCCAGCAGCTTGGCCGATGACTGGGGCTACACCTTC. It is translated as CASSLADDWGYTF.